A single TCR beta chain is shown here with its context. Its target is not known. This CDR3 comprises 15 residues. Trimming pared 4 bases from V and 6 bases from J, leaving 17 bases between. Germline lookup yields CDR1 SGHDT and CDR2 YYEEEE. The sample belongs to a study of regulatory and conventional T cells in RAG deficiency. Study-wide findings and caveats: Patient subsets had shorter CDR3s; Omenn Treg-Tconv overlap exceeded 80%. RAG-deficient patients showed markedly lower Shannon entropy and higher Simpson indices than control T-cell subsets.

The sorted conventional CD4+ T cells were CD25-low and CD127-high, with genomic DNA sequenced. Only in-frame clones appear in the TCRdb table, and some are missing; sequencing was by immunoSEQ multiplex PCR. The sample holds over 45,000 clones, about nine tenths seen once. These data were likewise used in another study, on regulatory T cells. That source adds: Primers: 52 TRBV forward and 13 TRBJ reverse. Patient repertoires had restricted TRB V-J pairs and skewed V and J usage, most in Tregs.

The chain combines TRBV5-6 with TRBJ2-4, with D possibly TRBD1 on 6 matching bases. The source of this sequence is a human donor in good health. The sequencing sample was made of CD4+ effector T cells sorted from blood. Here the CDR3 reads CASSRRQVTGNIQYF. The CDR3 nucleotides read TGTGCCAGCAGCCGGAGACAGGTTACGGGAAACATTCAGTACTTC.